The sample holds one count of the clone carrying this T cell receptor (beta chain). The antigen remains undetermined. This entry is derived from a study of early T cells in non-severe SARS-CoV-2 infection. Study-wide results and caveats: Matching with VDJdb favored anti-spike CD8 responses (missing private and CD4 specificities).

Trimming cost V 5 bases and J 0 bases; bases outside gene matches: 3. The CDR3 runs to 15 residues. CDR1 and CDR2 from the germline V gene are MRHNA and SNTAGT. The protocol attached unique molecular identifiers to individual cDNA molecules. TCRdb recomputed calls from the 5' RACE reads with MiXCR, one row per CDR3 protein. This table holds 20,000 to 25,000 distinct CDR3 sequences, around 5% found once. The chain employs TRBV6-4 and TRBJ2-3; 9 positions agree with TRBD2. The material sequenced was whole blood. This TCR was sampled from an adult who was a healthcare worker with PCR-confirmed SARS-CoV-2 infection or an uninfected control (not recorded which). The CDR3 reads CASSISGGSTDTQYF. The CDR3 nucleotides read TGTGCCAGCAGTATTAGCGGGGGCAGCACAGATACGCAGTATTTT.